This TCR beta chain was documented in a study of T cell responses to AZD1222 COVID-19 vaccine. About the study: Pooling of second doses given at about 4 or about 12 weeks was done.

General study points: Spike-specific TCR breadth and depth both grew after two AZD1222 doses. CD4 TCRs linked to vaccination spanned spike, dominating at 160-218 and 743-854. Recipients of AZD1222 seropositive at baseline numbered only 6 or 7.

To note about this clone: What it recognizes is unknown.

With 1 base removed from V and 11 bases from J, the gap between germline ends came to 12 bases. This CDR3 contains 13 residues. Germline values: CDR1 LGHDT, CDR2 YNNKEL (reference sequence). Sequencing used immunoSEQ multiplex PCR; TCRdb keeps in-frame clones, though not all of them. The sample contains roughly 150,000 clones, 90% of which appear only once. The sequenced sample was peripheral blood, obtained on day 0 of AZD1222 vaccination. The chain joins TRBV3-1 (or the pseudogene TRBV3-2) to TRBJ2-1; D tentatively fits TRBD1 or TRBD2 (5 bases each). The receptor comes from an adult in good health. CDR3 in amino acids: CASSQGGSGKQFF. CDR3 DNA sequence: TGTGCCAGCAGCCAAGGGGGCTCGGGGAAGCAGTTCTTC.